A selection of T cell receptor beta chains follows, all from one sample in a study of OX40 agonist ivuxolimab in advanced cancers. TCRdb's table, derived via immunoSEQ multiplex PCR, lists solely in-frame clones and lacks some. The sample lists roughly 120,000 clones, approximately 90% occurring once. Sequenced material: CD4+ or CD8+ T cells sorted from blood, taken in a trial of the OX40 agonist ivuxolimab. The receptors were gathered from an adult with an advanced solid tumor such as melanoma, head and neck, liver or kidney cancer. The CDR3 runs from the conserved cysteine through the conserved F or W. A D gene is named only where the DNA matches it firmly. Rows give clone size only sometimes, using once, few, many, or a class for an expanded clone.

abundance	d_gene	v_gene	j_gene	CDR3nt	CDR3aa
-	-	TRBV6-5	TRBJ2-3	TGTGCCAGCACAGATACGCAGTATTTT	CASTDTQYF
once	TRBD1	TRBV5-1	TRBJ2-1	TGCGCCAGCAGCTTGGGAGGACAGGGTTACAATGAGCAGTTCTTC	CASSLGGQGYNEQFF
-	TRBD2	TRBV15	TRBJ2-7	TGTGCCACCAGCAGAGATCGCACTAGCGGGAGTGTCTGGCCCTACGAGCAGTACTTC	CATSRDRTSGSVWPYEQYF
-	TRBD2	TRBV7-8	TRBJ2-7	TGTGCCAGCAGCGGGGGACTAGCGGGAGGAGAGCAGTACTTC	CASSGGLAGGEQYF
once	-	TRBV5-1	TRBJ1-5	TGCGCCAGCAGCAACGACGGGAGCAATCAGCCCCAGCATTTT	CASSNDGSNQPQHF
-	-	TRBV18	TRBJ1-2	TGTGCCAGCTCACCAGAGCGCAGATTTGACTATGGCTACACCTTC	CASSPERRFDYGYTF
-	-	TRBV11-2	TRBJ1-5	TGTGCCAGCAGCTTCGGGACAACCCATAGCAATCAGCCCCAGCATTTT	CASSFGTTHSNQPQHF
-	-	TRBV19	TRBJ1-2	TGTGCCAGTAGTATTCGGGACCCAGGGGTAGGCTACACCTTC	CASSIRDPGVGYTF
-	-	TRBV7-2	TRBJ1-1	TGTGCCAGCAGCTTAGTTGGGGGAGGGGACACTGAAGCTTTCTTT	CASSLVGGGDTEAFF
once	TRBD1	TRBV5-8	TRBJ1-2	TGTGCCAGCAGCGGGGGGACAGGGGATAGGGAGGGCGGCTACACCTTC	CASSGGTGDREGGYTF
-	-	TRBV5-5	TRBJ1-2	TGTGCCAGCAGCTTGTCAGGAGCGGGGGGCTACACCTTC	CASSLSGAGGYTF
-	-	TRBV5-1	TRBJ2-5	TGCGCCAGCAGTAAGGGACAACCTTATTTACAAGAGACCCAGTACTTC	CASSKGQPYLQETQYF
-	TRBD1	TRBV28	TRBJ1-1	TGTGCCAGCAGTCTTCAGGGGGCGCAGGGAGGAGCTTTCTTT	CASSLQGAQGGAFF
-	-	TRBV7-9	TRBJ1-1	TGTGCCAGCAGCTCAGGTAGGGATGGTGGTGAAGCTTTCTTT	CASSSGRDGGEAFF
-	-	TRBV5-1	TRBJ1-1	TGCGCCAGCAGCTTGGGGGAGAACACTGAAGCTTTCTTT	CASSLGENTEAFF
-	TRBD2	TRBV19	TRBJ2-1	TGTGCCAGTAGTCTTGGCGGGAGCTCCTACAATGAGCAGTTCTTC	CASSLGGSSYNEQFF
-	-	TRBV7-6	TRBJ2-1	TGTGCCAGCAGTCCCCAGGTCGTATTGAATGAGCAGTTCTTC	CASSPQVVLNEQFF
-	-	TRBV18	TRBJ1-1	TGTGCCAGCTCACTGACGGACGGTATGGGCACTGAAGCTTTCTTT	CASSLTDGMGTEAFF
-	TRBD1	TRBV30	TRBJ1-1	TGTGCCGGAGGGACAGGTAACACTGAAGCTTTCTTT	CAGGTGNTEAFF
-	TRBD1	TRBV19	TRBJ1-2	TGTGCCAGTACCACCGACAGGGGTAACTATGGCTACACCTTC	CASTTDRGNYGYTF
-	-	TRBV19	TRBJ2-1	TGTGCCAGCCAAAAGGATCAGACCTACAATGAGCAGTTCTTC	CASQKDQTYNEQFF
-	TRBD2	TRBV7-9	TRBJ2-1	TGTGCCAGCAGCCCGGCGAACGGGGGGACCTACAATGAGCAGTTCTTC	CASSPANGGTYNEQFF
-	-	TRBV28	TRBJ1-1	TGTGCCAGCAGTTTACCCGGGGAAGACACTGAAGCTTTCTTT	CASSLPGEDTEAFF
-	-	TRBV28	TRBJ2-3	TGTGCCAGCAGTTTAGGTGGCGATACGCAGTATTTT	CASSLGGDTQYF
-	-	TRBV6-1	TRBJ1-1	TGTGCCAGCAGTGAAGCTGGGGGGAGGAACACTGAAGCTTTCTTT	CASSEAGGRNTEAFF
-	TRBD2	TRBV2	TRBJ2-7	TGTGCCAGCCGAACTAGCGGGCCCTACGAGCAGTACTTC	CASRTSGPYEQYF
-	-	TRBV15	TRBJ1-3	TGTGCCACCAGCAGAGAAAGGGCAGGGGCATCTGGAAACACCATATATTTT	CATSRERAGASGNTIYF
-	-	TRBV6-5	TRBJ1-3	TGTGCCAGCAGTTACAAGGGATTTGGTGGAAACACCATATATTTT	CASSYKGFGGNTIYF
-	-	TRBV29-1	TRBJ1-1	TGCAGCGTTCCTAAGACATCCTCGGCCACTGAAGCTTTCTTT	CSVPKTSSATEAFF
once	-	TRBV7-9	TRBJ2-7	TGTGCCAGCGGCCCACCGACAGCCTACGAGCAGTACTTC	CASGPPTAYEQYF
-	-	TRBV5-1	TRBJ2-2	TGCGCCAGCAGCTTGGATGGGCCGGGGGAGCTGTTTTTT	CASSLDGPGELFF
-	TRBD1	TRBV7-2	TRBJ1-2	TGTGCCAGCAGCTTTGACAGGGGGCCCTATGGCTACACCTTC	CASSFDRGPYGYTF
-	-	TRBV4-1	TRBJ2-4	TGCGCCAGCAGCCAAGACCCAGCCGGGGCCTTC	CASSQDPAGAF